These T cell receptor beta chains were read from a single sample in a study of blood T cell repertoires in COVID-19. The data were produced by immunoSEQ multiplex PCR, yet TCRdb's version contains in-frame clones alone and is incomplete. This sample carries approximately 270,000 clones, around 88% of them seen once, and the ten largest clones take about 1.3%. Sequenced sample: peripheral blood. The receptors shown here come from a man older than 75 with acute or convalescent COVID-19. CDR3s include the opening cysteine and the closing phenylalanine or tryptophan. Fields, in order: J gene, V gene, D gene, clone size, CDR3 protein, CDR3 DNA. A D gene is named only where the DNA matches it firmly. Rows give clone size only sometimes, using once, few, many, or a class for an expanded clone.

TRBJ2-4,TRBV19,.,few,CASSMSRGAKNIQYF,TGTGCCAGTAGTATGAGCAGGGGAGCCAAAAACATTCAGTACTTC
TRBJ1-1,TRBV5-1,.,.,CASSPQGVANTEAFF,TGCGCCAGCAGCCCGCAAGGGGTTGCGAACACTGAAGCTTTCTTT
TRBJ1-2,TRBV13,.,.,CASSKMSRVTDGYTF,TGTGCCAGCAGCAAAATGTCCAGGGTAACTGATGGCTACACCTTC
TRBJ1-3,TRBV19,.,once,CATTSAGSGNTIYF,TGTGCCACCACCTCCGCGGGGTCCGGAAACACCATATATTTT
TRBJ1-6,TRBV10-3,TRBD1,.,CAIRQGDGSPLHF,TGTGCCATCAGGCAGGGGGACGGATCACCCCTCCACTTT
TRBJ2-5,TRBV6-2/TRBV6-3,TRBD2,.,CASSYKEAGAQETQYF,TGTGCCAGCAGTTACAAGGAAGCGGGGGCCCAAGAGACCCAGTACTTC
TRBJ1-5,TRBV6-5,TRBD1,.,CASSSQGPHSNQPQHF,TGTGCCAGCAGTTCACAGGGGCCCCATAGCAATCAGCCCCAGCATTTT
TRBJ2-2,TRBV7-2,TRBD1,.,CASSLQGRVIGELFF,TGTGCCAGCAGCCTACAGGGGCGCGTCATCGGGGAGCTGTTTTTT
TRBJ1-5,TRBV6-1,TRBD1,.,CASSESAGGRGTQHF,TGTGCCAGCAGTGAATCGGCAGGGGGCCGGGGGACCCAGCATTTT
TRBJ1-1,TRBV14,TRBD1,.,CASSQRQGGNTEAFF,TGTGCCAGCAGCCAACGACAGGGGGGTAACACTGAAGCTTTCTTT
TRBJ1-6,TRBV2,TRBD1,.,CASSEGTGESSPLHF,TGTGCCAGCAGTGAAGGGACAGGGGAGAGTTCACCCCTCCACTTT
TRBJ2-2,TRBV11-3,.,.,CASSPGTLLTGELFF,TGTGCCAGCAGCCCCGGGACTCTCCTCACCGGGGAGCTGTTTTTT
TRBJ2-5,TRBV5-1,TRBD1,.,CASSLAGTGLEETQYF,TGCGCCAGCAGCTTGGCGGGGACAGGGTTGGAGGAGACCCAGTACTTC
TRBJ1-1,TRBV5-5,TRBD1,.,CASSLQGRNPEAFF,TGTGCCAGCAGCTTACAGGGGCGCAACCCTGAAGCTTTCTTT
TRBJ1-2,TRBV7-9,.,few,CASSRVNRDNGYTF,TGTGCCAGCAGCAGAGTTAACAGGGATAATGGCTACACCTTC
TRBJ1-1,TRBV7-9,TRBD1,.,CASSSPAGQMNTEAFF,TGTGCCAGCAGCTCTCCGGCGGGACAGATGAACACTGAAGCTTTCTTT
TRBJ2-7,TRBV18,TRBD1,.,CASSPPGAGGHEQYF,TGTGCCAGCTCACCACCGGGGGCAGGGGGCCACGAGCAGTACTTC
TRBJ2-5,TRBV7-3,TRBD1,.,CASSLSGGRETQYF,TGTGCCAGCAGCTTATCAGGGGGTAGAGAGACCCAGTACTTC
TRBJ1-2,TRBV4-1,.,.,CASSQDSFSLSYGYTF,TGCGCCAGCAGCCAAGATTCGTTTTCCCTATCCTATGGCTACACCTTC
TRBJ2-7,TRBV2,TRBD1,few,CASSESTGEYYEQYF,TGTGCCAGCAGTGAGTCGACAGGGGAATACTACGAGCAGTACTTC
TRBJ2-1,TRBV19,.,.,CASSIDPARINEQFF,TGTGCCAGTAGTATAGACCCGGCTAGAATCAATGAGCAGTTCTTC
TRBJ2-1,TRBV19,.,medium-sized,CASRTGLGYNEQFF,TGTGCCAGTAGGACGGGACTTGGATACAATGAGCAGTTCTTC